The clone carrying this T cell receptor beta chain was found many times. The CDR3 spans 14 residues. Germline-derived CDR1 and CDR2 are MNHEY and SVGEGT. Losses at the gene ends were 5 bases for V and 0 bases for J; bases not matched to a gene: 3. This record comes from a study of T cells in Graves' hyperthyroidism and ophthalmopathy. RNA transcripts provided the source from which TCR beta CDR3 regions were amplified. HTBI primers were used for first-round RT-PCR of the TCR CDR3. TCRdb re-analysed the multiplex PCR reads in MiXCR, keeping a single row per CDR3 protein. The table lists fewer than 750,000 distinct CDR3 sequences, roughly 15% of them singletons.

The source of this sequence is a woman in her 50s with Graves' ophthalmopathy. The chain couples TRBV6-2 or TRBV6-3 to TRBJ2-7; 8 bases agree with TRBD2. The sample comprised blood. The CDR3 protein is CASSSGSSSYEQYF. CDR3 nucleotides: TGTGCCAGCAGTAGCGGGAGTTCCTCCTACGAGCAGTACTTC.